This passage covers 17 T cell receptor beta chains from one sample sequenced in a study of T-cell memory formation after mild COVID-19. TCRdb used MiXCR to reprocess the 5' RACE reads, holding one entry per CDR3 protein. The data contain 400,000 or so distinct CDR3 sequences, roughly 20% of them seen just once; the ten biggest clones take up more than 8%. The sequencing sample was made of PBMCs or a T cell subset sorted from them (not recorded which). These receptors came from an adult woman who had mild COVID-19 (a few samples of this study predate the infection). Cell type and time point are not known.

V is TRBV6-2 or TRBV6-3 and J is TRBJ2-1; 8 bases are a match to TRBD1. Germline V gene data show CDR1 as MNHEY and CDR2 as SVGEGT. V trimming: 2 bases; J trimming: 8 bases; junction bases outside the gene matches: 8. The CDR3 loop spans 15 amino acids. This CDR3 reads CASSYRDRRAYEQFF. DNA for the CDR3: TGTGCCAGCAGTTACCGGGACAGGCGGGCCTATGAGCAGTTCTTC.

This clonotype was seen a few times. The chain links TRBV12-3 or TRBV12-4 to TRBJ1-5; D unresolved. The CDR3 covers 13 residues. Trimming stripped 4 bases from V and 5 bases from J, with 9 bases between. The CDR3, as DNA: TGTGCCAGCAGTTCTAGGCAAGATCAGCCCCAGCATTTT. Amino acids: CASSSRQDQPQHF.

The chain carries TRBV19 and TRBJ2-5; 10 nucleotides match TRBD1. The CDR3 has 15 amino acids. Per the germline V gene, CDR1 is LNHDA and CDR2 is SQIVND (reference sequence). V lost 6 bases, J lost 5 bases, and 9 bases stayed unmatched. The DNA for the CDR3 is TGTGCCAGTAGCCCAGACAGGGGGCTTGGTGAGACCCAGTACTTC. Translating gives CASSPDRGLGETQYF.

This clonotype has a handful of counts. This rearrangement joins TRBV9 to TRBJ2-2; D not resolved. The CDR3 is 12 residues long. Germline V lookup: CDR1 SGDLS, CDR2 YYNGEE. The V and J ends lost 4 bases and 6 bases respectively, with 7 bases between them. In nucleotides, the CDR3 is TGTGCCAGCAGCCTGCCCCCCGGGGAGCTGTTTTTT. Translation gives CASSLPPGELFF.

In its sample, this clonotype was seen a few times. The chain uses TRBV4-1 and TRBJ2-7, with 15 bases identical to TRBD2. With V trimmed by 4 bases and J by 0 bases, 4 bases remained unmatched. The CDR3 is made up of 17 amino acids. Germline V gene lookup returns CDR1 MGHRA and CDR2 YSYEKL. CDR3 region: CASSPGLAGGPSYEQYF. The CDR3 DNA sequence: TGCGCCAGCAGCCCGGGACTAGCGGGGGGACCCTCCTACGAGCAGTACTTC.

This chain joins TRBV7-9 and TRBJ2-7, with D possibly matching TRBD1 (6 bases). Germline CDR1 and CDR2: SEHNR and FQNEAQ (reference sequence). V lost 4 bases and J lost 3, with 16 bases in between. The CDR3 is 15 amino acids. The DNA of the CDR3 is TGTGCCAGCAGCTCCGAGAGCAGGGGAAACTACGAGCAGTACTTC. Translated: CASSSESRGNYEQYF.

The chain links TRBV30 to TRBJ1-2, with TRBD1 matching over 9 bases. Losses at the gene ends were 3 bases for V and 4 bases for J; bases not matched to a gene: 18. The V gene's germline CDR1 is GTSNPN and CDR2 SVGIG (reference sequence). This CDR3 comprises 18 residues. CDR3 loop: CAWSRGRQGGAFVYGYTF. In DNA, the CDR3 is TGTGCCTGGAGCCGGGGACGACAGGGGGGAGCATTCGTCTATGGCTACACCTTC.

This clonotype came up a few times. V gene TRBV19 combines with J gene TRBJ2-5; 11 bases agree with TRBD2. This CDR3 is 18 amino acids long. With 5 bases clipped from V and 5 bases from J, the junction kept 16 bases outside the gene matches. CDR1 is LNHDA and CDR2 is SQIVND in the germline V gene (reference sequence). The CDR3 coding sequence is TGTGCCAGTAGTGAAGAGAAGATAGCGGGGGGGACGTCGGAGACCCAGTACTTC. It codes for CASSEEKIAGGTSETQYF. The whole variable domain, remainder taken from reference TRBV19 and TRBJ2-5, is DGGITQSPKYLFRKEGQNVTLSCEQNLNHDAMYWYRQDPGQGLRLIYYSQIVNDFQKGDIAEGYSVSREKKESFPLTVTSAQKNPTAFYLCASSEEKIAGGTSETQYFGPGTRLLVL.

This clonotype was seen a handful of times. The rearrangement links TRBV10-3 to TRBJ1-2; no firm D call. The CDR3 is 12 residues long. Trimming pared 3 bases from V and 3 bases from J, leaving 5 bases between. The germline V gene has CDR1 ENHRY and CDR2 SYGVKD. CDR3 loop: CAISEGYYGYTF. The CDR3, as DNA: TGTGCCATCAGTGAAGGGTACTATGGCTACACCTTC.

The rearrangement links TRBV9 to TRBJ2-1; D might be TRBD1 (6 bases). CDR1 SGDLS and CDR2 YYNGEE come from the germline V gene. This CDR3 has 15 residues. Trimming took 0 bases from V and 4 from J, leaving 11 bases between them. CDR3 loop: CASSVEGDPYNEQFF. As DNA, the CDR3 is TGTGCCAGCAGCGTAGAGGGGGACCCTTACAATGAGCAGTTCTTC.

This clonotype has a handful of counts. The CDR3 reads CAISVKGTGTEAFF. CDR3 DNA: TGTGCCATCAGTGTTAAGGGGACGGGGACTGAAGCTTTCTTT. This rearrangement joins TRBV10-3 to TRBJ1-1; weak D call: TRBD1 (5 bases). Germline-derived CDR1 and CDR2 are ENHRY and SYGVKD. The CDR3 is made up of 14 amino acids. V lost 4 bases, J lost 5 bases, and 14 bases lay in between.

The table lists this clonotype with many counts. The gene calls are TRBV5-1 and TRBJ2-1, with TRBD1 as a possible D gene (5 bases). V shed 0 bases and J shed 6 bases, with 7 bases lying between them. CDR1 is SGHRS, CDR2 YFSETQ, per germline. The CDR3 is 13 amino acids. CDR3 in amino acids: CASSLGQGNEQFF. CDR3 nucleotide sequence: TGCGCCAGCAGCTTGGGGCAGGGCAATGAGCAGTTCTTC.

The V gene is TRBV3-1, the J gene TRBJ2-3; D call uncertain. Looked up from germline, CDR1 is LGHDT and CDR2 is YNNKEL (reference sequence). This CDR3 has 14 residues. V lost 1 base to trimming and J lost 4 bases, with 9 bases between them. The CDR3 region is CASSQAISSDTQYF. The CDR3 nucleotides are TGTGCCAGCAGCCAAGCAATTAGCTCAGATACGCAGTATTTT.

The chain uses TRBV10-3 and TRBJ1-1; maybe TRBD1 (5 bases). Trimming cost V 10 bases and J 3 bases, with 15 bases left between them. The CDR3 loop spans 13 amino acids. Germline CDR1 reads ENHRY; CDR2 reads SYGVKD. CDR3 DNA: TGTGCCACGGCAGGGAGAGCCCACACTGAAGCTTTCTTT. This translates into CATAGRAHTEAFF.

This clonotype was counted a few times. CDR3 protein: CASSLGDIQPQHF. The CDR3 DNA follows: TGTGCCAGCAGCTTAGGCGACATTCAGCCCCAGCATTTT. The rearrangement links TRBV7-2 to TRBJ1-5; no firm D call. The germline V and J ends were trimmed by 1 base and 6 bases, with 7 bases remaining between them. Germline CDR1 reads SGHTA; CDR2 reads FQGNSA. The CDR3 runs 13 residues.

This chain links TRBV7-2 with TRBJ1-1; TRBD1 is a possible D gene (6 bases). Looked up from germline, CDR1 is SGHTA and CDR2 is FQGNSA. The V gene lost 1 base and the J gene lost 1 base, with 10 bases spanning the gap. The CDR3 runs 15 residues. CDR3 region: CASSLGPRGNTEAFF. CDR3 nucleotide sequence: TGTGCCAGCAGCTTAGGCCCCAGGGGGAACACTGAAGCTTTCTTT.

This chain links TRBV5-1 with TRBJ2-1; D is possibly TRBD1 (6 bases). Germline V gene sequence: CDR1 SGHRS, CDR2 YFSETQ. V lost 0 bases and J 2 bases, leaving 9 bases between the germline ends. This CDR3 is built from 15 residues. The CDR3 bases are TGCGCCAGCAGCTTGGTACAGGGAACCTACAATGAGCAGTTCTTC. It codes for CASSLVQGTYNEQFF.